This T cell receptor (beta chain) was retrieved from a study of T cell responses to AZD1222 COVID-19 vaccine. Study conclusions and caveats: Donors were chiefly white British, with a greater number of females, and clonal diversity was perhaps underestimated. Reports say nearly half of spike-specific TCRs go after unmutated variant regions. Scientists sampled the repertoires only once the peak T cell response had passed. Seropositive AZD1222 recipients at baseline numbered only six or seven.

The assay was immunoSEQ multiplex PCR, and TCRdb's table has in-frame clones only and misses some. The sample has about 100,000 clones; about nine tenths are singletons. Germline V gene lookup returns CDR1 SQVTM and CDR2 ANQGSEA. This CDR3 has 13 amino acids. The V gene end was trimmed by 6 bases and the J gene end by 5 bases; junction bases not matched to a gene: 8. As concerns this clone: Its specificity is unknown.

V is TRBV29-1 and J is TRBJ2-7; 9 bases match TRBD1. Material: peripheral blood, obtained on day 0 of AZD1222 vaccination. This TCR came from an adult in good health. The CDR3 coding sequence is TGCAGCGTGCACGGGACAGGGCCCCACGAGCAGTACTTC. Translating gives CSVHGTGPHEQYF.